The rows below give T cell receptor beta chains drawn from one sample of a study of OX40 agonist ivuxolimab in advanced cancers. Clones were sequenced by immunoSEQ multiplex PCR, and TCRdb holds only the in-frame ones, with some missing. The sample yields approximately 80,000 clones, about 94% seen once. This specimen was CD4+ or CD8+ T cells sorted from blood, taken in a trial of the OX40 agonist ivuxolimab. The receptors originated from an adult with an advanced solid tumor such as melanoma, head and neck, liver or kidney cancer. Both conserved end residues are part of each CDR3. Fields, in order: clone size, D gene, J gene, V gene, CDR3 protein, CDR3 DNA. The D gene is left open where the match is weak. Size values are once, few and many counts, or a class for expanded clones, and some rows have none.

>-|-|TRBJ2-7|TRBV4-3
CASSQDPPQSGTSYEQYF
TGCGCCAGCAGCCAAGATCCCCCCCAAAGCGGAACTTCCTACGAGCAGTACTTC
>once|-|TRBJ2-2|TRBV7-6
CASSLYGGRAPGELFF
TGTGCCAGCAGCTTATACGGGGGTCGGGCCCCCGGGGAGCTGTTTTTT
>-|-|TRBJ2-7|TRBV20-1
CSASLRYEQYF
TGCAGTGCCTCCCTACGCTACGAGCAGTACTTC
>-|-|TRBJ2-3|TRBV4-2
CASGVSDTQYF
TGTGCCAGCGGCGTCTCAGATACGCAGTATTTT
>-|TRBD1|TRBJ2-7|TRBV4-2
CASSSWDRGYEQYF
TGTGCCAGCAGCTCGTGGGACAGGGGTTACGAGCAGTACTTC
>-|-|TRBJ2-1|TRBV27
CASSLGGLSSYNEQFF
TGTGCCAGCAGTTTGGGCGGGCTTAGCTCCTACAATGAGCAGTTCTTC
>-|-|TRBJ2-2|TRBV7-9
CASSLAVQENTGELFF
TGTGCCAGCAGCTTAGCGGTTCAGGAGAACACCGGGGAGCTGTTTTTT
>-|-|TRBJ2-2|TRBV14
CASSQALANTGELFF
TGTGCCAGCAGCCAAGCGCTGGCAAACACCGGGGAGCTGTTTTTT
>-|TRBD2|TRBJ2-1|TRBV7-3
CASSLAGGHSYNEQFF
TGTGCCAGCAGCCTAGCGGGAGGGCACTCCTACAATGAGCAGTTCTTC
>-|-|TRBJ2-2|TRBV27
CASSLVSGELFF
TGTGCCAGCAGTTTGGTATCCGGGGAGCTGTTTTTT
>-|-|TRBJ2-4|TRBV5-1
CASSLDSGNIQYF
TGCGCCAGCAGTCTCGACAGCGGAAACATTCAGTACTTC
>-|TRBD2|TRBJ2-1|TRBV28
CASSSLRESGGYNEQFF
TGTGCCAGCAGTTCCCTGCGAGAGAGCGGGGGTTACAATGAGCAGTTCTTC
>-|-|TRBJ2-2|TRBV5-6
CASSLARGITGELFF
TGTGCCAGCAGCCTGGCTAGGGGAATTACCGGGGAGCTGTTTTTT
>-|-|TRBJ2-7|TRBV6-6
CASSSLSYEQYF
TGTGCCAGCAGTTCTCTCAGCTACGAGCAGTACTTC
>-|TRBD2|TRBJ2-3|TRBV5-4
CASSPRLAGGPTDTQYF
TGTGCCAGCAGCCCTAGACTAGCGGGAGGCCCCACAGATACGCAGTATTTT
>-|-|TRBJ2-3|TRBV9
CASSVDDTQYF
TGTGCCAGCAGCGTAGATGATACGCAGTATTTT
>-|-|TRBJ2-1|TRBV7-6
CASSLVSGDTYNEQFF
TGTGCCAGCAGCCTCGTTAGCGGTGACACCTACAATGAGCAGTTCTTC
>-|TRBD2|TRBJ2-1|TRBV19
CASSPGLAGWWQFF
TGTGCCAGTAGCCCGGGACTAGCGGGCTGGTGGCAGTTCTTC
>-|-|TRBJ2-1|TRBV4-3
CASSQEAPGANNEQFF
TGCGCCAGCAGCCAAGAAGCCCCGGGAGCGAACAATGAGCAGTTCTTC
>once|-|TRBJ2-1|TRBV15
CATSRDFLRGMGNEQFF
TGTGCCACCAGCAGAGATTTTTTGCGGGGAATGGGCAATGAGCAGTTCTTC
>-|-|TRBJ1-4|TRBV15
CATSRDGGQKLFF
TGTGCCACCAGCAGAGATGGGGGCCAAAAACTGTTTTTT
>-|-|TRBJ2-6|TRBV21-1
CASSNRRAGVANVLTF
TGTGCCAGCAGCAACAGGAGAGCGGGGGTGGCCAACGTCCTGACTTTC
>-|TRBD1|TRBJ2-7|TRBV7-9
CASSTGTGVYEQYF
TGTGCCAGCAGCACCGGGACAGGGGTCTACGAGCAGTACTTC
>-|-|TRBJ2-7|TRBV27
CASSLHAGEQYF
TGTGCCAGCAGTTTACATGCGGGCGAGCAGTACTTC
>-|TRBD1|TRBJ2-5|TRBV11-2
CASSPLGTGAGETQYF
TGTGCCAGCAGCCCGCTTGGGACAGGGGCGGGGGAGACCCAGTACTTC
>-|-|TRBJ2-7|TRBV7-8
CASSFRTEGPYEQYF
TGTGCCAGCAGCTTTAGGACGGAGGGACCCTACGAGCAGTACTTC
>-|TRBD2|TRBJ2-1|TRBV7-9
CASSLVRSGIYNEQFF
TGTGCCAGCAGCTTAGTCCGCAGCGGGATCTACAATGAGCAGTTCTTC
>-|-|TRBJ2-1|TRBV7-9
CASSLQSGLSYNEQFF
TGTGCCAGCAGCCTTCAGAGCGGTCTCTCCTACAATGAGCAGTTCTTC
>-|-|TRBJ1-1|TRBV19
CASTGRGMNTEAFF
TGTGCCAGCACAGGGAGGGGAATGAACACTGAAGCTTTCTTT
>once|-|TRBJ2-3|TRBV7-9
CASSLAPAVSTDTQYF
TGTGCCAGCAGCTTAGCTCCAGCGGTGAGCACAGATACGCAGTATTTT
>-|TRBD2|TRBJ2-1|TRBV4-1
CASRDWTSGVNEQFF
TGCGCCAGCAGAGATTGGACTAGCGGGGTAAATGAGCAGTTCTTC
>-|-|TRBJ2-2|TRBV7-3
CASSQSSGETGELFF
TGTGCCAGCAGCCAATCTTCAGGAGAAACCGGGGAGCTGTTTTTT
>-|TRBD1|TRBJ2-1|TRBV5-6
CASSWGQYYNEQFF
TGTGCCAGCAGCTGGGGACAGTACTACAATGAGCAGTTCTTC
>once|TRBD1|TRBJ1-2|TRBV14
CASGPGQGYFYGYTF
TGTGCCAGCGGCCCGGGACAGGGGTACTTCTATGGCTACACCTTC
>-|TRBD1|TRBJ2-1|TRBV19
CASSISTGPHNEQFF
TGTGCCAGTAGTATTTCGACAGGGCCTCACAATGAGCAGTTCTTC
>-|-|TRBJ2-1|TRBV19
CASSAGLTHSEQFF
TGTGCCAGTAGTGCAGGACTCACCCACTCCGAGCAGTTCTTC
>-|TRBD1|TRBJ2-5|TRBV15
CATSRGKTGQGKRETQYF
TGTGCCACCAGCAGAGGGAAAACGGGACAGGGGAAAAGAGAGACCCAGTACTTC
>-|-|TRBJ2-3|TRBV15
CATGGVTDTQYF
TGTGCCACAGGCGGAGTCACAGATACGCAGTATTTT
>-|-|TRBJ2-7|TRBV9
CASSNSYEQYF
TGTGCCAGCAGCAACTCCTACGAGCAGTACTTC
>once|TRBD1|TRBJ2-3|TRBV7-2
CASSLVRTGPTDTQYF
TGTGCCAGCAGCTTAGTGCGGACAGGGCCGACAGATACGCAGTATTTT
>-|-|TRBJ1-3|TRBV6-1
CASSEKGRRNTIYF
TGTGCCAGCAGTGAAAAGGGGAGGAGAAACACCATATATTTT
>-|-|TRBJ2-7|TRBV4-1
CASSQERGGDEQYF
TGCGCCAGCAGCCAAGAAAGAGGAGGTGACGAGCAGTACTTC
>once|-|TRBJ2-4|TRBV7-9
CASSYLAENIQYF
TGTGCCAGCAGCTACTTAGCGGAAAACATTCAGTACTTC
>-|-|TRBJ2-7|TRBV5-8
CASSFGDTGVYEQYF
TGTGCCAGCAGCTTTGGTGACACCGGGGTTTACGAGCAGTACTTC
>once|-|TRBJ2-1|TRBV27
CASSFLPLRGNEQFF
TGTGCCAGCAGTTTTCTGCCGTTGCGGGGCAATGAGCAGTTCTTC
>-|TRBD2|TRBJ2-5|TRBV18
CASYERGGTIGETQYF
TGTGCCAGCTACGAGCGGGGAGGGACCATCGGAGAGACCCAGTACTTC
>-|-|TRBJ1-5|TRBV9
CASSAGGSNQPQHF
TGTGCCAGCAGCGCGGGGGGGAGCAATCAGCCCCAGCATTTT
>-|-|TRBJ2-3|TRBV6-1
CAASGVSGSTDTQYF
TGTGCCGCTAGTGGCGTGAGTGGTAGCACAGATACGCAGTATTTT
>-|-|TRBJ1-5|TRBV12-5
CASGNNQPQHF
TGTGCTAGTGGTAACAATCAGCCCCAGCATTTT
>-|TRBD1|TRBJ2-7|TRBV15
CATSRDRGKSSYEQYF
TGTGCCACCAGCAGGGACAGGGGGAAGAGCTCCTACGAGCAGTACTTC
>-|-|TRBJ2-5|TRBV16
CASLGQLGTQYF
TGTGCCAGCCTCGGACAGCTCGGGACCCAGTACTTC
>-|-|TRBJ2-5|TRBV7-9
CASSSPQRAFSETQYF
TGTGCCAGCAGCTCCCCCCAGCGGGCATTTTCCGAGACCCAGTACTTC
>-|-|TRBJ2-5|TRBV5-6
CASSLMETQYF
TGTGCCAGCAGTCTGATGGAGACCCAGTACTTC
>once|TRBD1|TRBJ2-7|TRBV7-9
CASSPAGQGIGHEQYF
TGTGCCAGCAGCCCCGCAGGACAGGGCATAGGCCACGAGCAGTACTTC
>-|-|TRBJ1-4|TRBV6-6
CASSPLAQSNEKLFF
TGTGCCAGCAGTCCACTAGCACAGTCTAATGAAAAACTGTTTTTT
>-|-|TRBJ1-5|TRBV15
CATSRDRYSNQPQHF
TGTGCCACCAGCAGAGATAGGTATAGCAATCAGCCCCAGCATTTT
>-|-|TRBJ2-7|TRBV6-5
CASSGTGPYEQYF
TGTGCCAGCAGTGGCACGGGTCCCTACGAGCAGTACTTC
>-|-|TRBJ2-2|TRBV7-3
CASSPPGAGTGELFF
TGTGCCAGCAGCCCCCCCGGAGCGGGCACCGGGGAGCTGTTTTTT
>-|-|TRBJ2-1|TRBV4-3
CASSQDFSDEQFF
TGCGCCAGCAGCCAAGATTTCTCGGATGAGCAGTTCTTC
>-|TRBD2|TRBJ2-7|TRBV19
CASSITSGDSYEQYF
TGTGCCAGTAGTATTACTAGCGGGGACTCCTACGAGCAGTACTTC